The clone carrying this TCR beta chain appeared a few times. Antigen: not known. The sample belongs to a study of early T cells in non-severe SARS-CoV-2 infection. Study-level background: Bulk RNA taken from unsorted whole blood was sequenced, leaving chains unpaired.

Per germline, CDR1 DFQATT and CDR2 SNEGSKA (reference sequence). The CDR3 length is 11 residues. Trimming shortened V by 6 bases and J by 5 bases, and 10 bases separated the two germline ends. Study results and limitations: The study's VDJdb matching favored anti-spike CD8 responses and missed private and CD4 specificities.

The TCR library protocol was used to attach unique molecular identifiers. These identifiers were attached to individual cDNA molecules. One entry per CDR3 protein results from TCRdb running MiXCR on the 5' RACE reads. The sample records tens of thousands of distinct CDR3 sequences, more than 10% being singletons. This rearrangement joins TRBV20-1 to TRBJ2-5; D not resolved. The source was whole blood, collected at baseline. This clonotype originated in an adult who was a healthcare worker with PCR-confirmed SARS-CoV-2 infection or an uninfected control (not recorded which). The CDR3 nucleotides read TGCAGTGCAACGTTTCAGGAGACCCAGTACTTC. Translation gives CSATFQETQYF.